The 2 T cell receptor beta chains below come from one sample, sequenced in a study of cytomegalovirus exposure and HLA in healthy donors (TCRdb year 2017). The library was produced with the immunoSEQ multiplex PCR assay. For the multiplex PCR, a mixture combining 60 forward primers for TCR Vbeta segments and 13 reverse primers for TCR Jbeta segments was used. TCRdb took over this immuneACCESS table, retaining in-frame rearrangements with V and J assigned. Such tables are incomplete; in checked studies, under half of the missing clones stem from an unresolved V gene, and the remainder is unexplained. For this sample there are under 200,000 clones; about 77% appear just once. Of the sample, 4.5% to 7.5% falls within the top ten clones. Sequencing input: PBMCs. The origin of the receptors is a woman aged 25 to 39 in good health and CMV-seropositive.

This clone was seen a handful of times. This chain uses TRBV5-1 with TRBJ2-7; 10 positions agree with TRBD2. The V gene's germline CDR1 is SGHRS and CDR2 YFSETQ. Trimming at V came to 3 bases and at J to 2 bases, leaving 5 bases not matched to a gene. CDR3 length: 15 residues. In nucleotides, the CDR3 is TGCGCCAGCAGCTCCGGACTAGCGGTCGCCTACGAGCAGTACTTC. This translates into CASSSGLAVAYEQYF.

This chain uses TRBV19 with TRBJ1-4; a possible D gene is TRBD1 (5 bases). Trimming left V 3 bases short and J 8 bases short, with 7 bases between. CDR3 length: 12 amino acids. The germline CDR1 and CDR2 sequences are LNHDA and SQIVND (reference sequence). CDR3 bases: TGTGCCAGTAGTATGACAGACGAAAAACTGTTTTTT. Translated, it gives CASSMTDEKLFF.